The 25 T cell receptor beta chains in this list originate from one sample, sequenced in a study of blood T cell repertoires in COVID-19 (dated by TCRdb to 2018 to 2020). Receptor amplification or capture employed the immunoSEQ multiplex PCR assay. Entries here come from immuneACCESS through TCRdb and include only in-frame sequences with V and J called. Some clones fail to appear in such tables; in the studies checked, an unresolved V gene covers under half of the shortfall, and the cause of the remainder is unknown. This sample is represented by tens of thousands of clones; approximately 85% of them were singletons. The ten most abundant clones make up 12% to 15% of the sample. Specimen: peripheral blood. These receptors were obtained from a human donor in a cohort sampled during active COVID-19.

The chain combines TRBV7-6 with TRBJ2-2; D is perhaps TRBD1 (5 bases). V lost 7 bases to trimming and J lost 4 bases, with 10 bases between them. Germline CDR1 is SGHVS and CDR2 is FNYEAQ. The CDR3 loop spans 13 amino acids. CDR3 residues: CASKKGPTGELFF. DNA of the CDR3: TGTGCCAGCAAGAAGGGGCCCACCGGGGAGCTGTTTTTT.

A word on this clone: Other nucleotide sequences from this sample produce the same CDR3. Written as DNA, the CDR3 is TGTGCCAGCAGCCGGGACAGGGGATACAATGAGCAGTTCTTC. It translates to CASSRDRGYNEQFF. This chain links TRBV2 with TRBJ2-1, with TRBD1 identical over 10 bases. Germline V lookup: CDR1 SNHLY, CDR2 FYNNEI. CDR3 length: 14 amino acids. V trimming: 6 bases; J trimming: 4 bases; junction bases outside the gene matches: 3.

The CDR3 loop reads CASSLSGGRETQYF. In nucleotides, the CDR3 is TGCGCCAGCAGCTTGTCGGGGGGGCGAGAGACCCAGTACTTC. J is TRBJ2-5 and V is TRBV5-1; 8 positions match TRBD2. Germline trimming cut 1 base from V and 4 bases from J; bases unmatched to any gene: 3. This CDR3 spans 14 amino acids. The germline gives CDR1 SGHRS, CDR2 YFSETQ.

V gene TRBV18 combines with J gene TRBJ2-6, with 9 bases identical to TRBD1. CDR1 and CDR2 (germline): KGHSH, LQKENI. The CDR3 totals 16 residues. The ends lost 2 bases at V and 2 bases at J; junction bases unmatched: 1. CDR3 loop: CASSPRQGAGANVLTF. CDR3 coding DNA: TGTGCCAGCTCACCAAGACAGGGGGCTGGGGCCAACGTCCTGACTTTC.

V usage is TRBV10-3 and J usage is TRBJ2-5; 9 positions agree with TRBD1. Germline CDR1 is ENHRY and CDR2 is SYGVKD. The CDR3 consists of 16 residues. The J segment lost 4 bases and the V segment lost 2 bases, leaving 8 bases of the junction unmatched. This CDR3 is CAISEGWDRAAETQYF. As DNA, the CDR3 is TGTGCCATCAGTGAGGGGTGGGACAGGGCGGCAGAGACCCAGTACTTC.

This clone was observed a few times. The chain joins TRBV10-1 to TRBJ2-7, with D uncertain. This CDR3 region has 12 residues. Germline CDR1 is WNHNN and CDR2 is SYGVQD (reference sequence). The CDR3 loop is CAPFRGSYEQYF. The DNA for the CDR3 is TGCGCGCCCTTCCGCGGCTCCTACGAGCAGTACTTC.

The CDR3 DNA reads TGCGCCAGCAGCCCGGGTGCGGCCTCTGGAAACACCATATATTTT. Amino acid sequence: CASSPGAASGNTIYF. The V and J genes are TRBV5-1 and TRBJ1-3, with no clear D. The CDR3 consists of 15 residues. The ends were cut back, 4 bases at V and 0 bases at J, with 11 bases in the middle. Germline values: CDR1 SGHRS, CDR2 YFSETQ.

The J gene is TRBJ1-6, the V gene TRBV19; a possible D gene is TRBD1 (6 bases). Trimming cost V 6 bases and J 0 bases, with 12 bases left between them. This CDR3 comprises 16 residues. Germline V gene sequence: CDR1 LNHDA, CDR2 SQIVND (reference sequence). The CDR3 protein is CASRDRQSSYNSPLHF. The CDR3 DNA is TGTGCCAGTAGGGACAGACAGTCCTCCTATAATTCACCCCTCCACTTT.

This clone was counted a single time. The chain links TRBV6-6 to TRBJ2-2; 8 nucleotides agree with TRBD1. The J segment lost 5 bases and the V segment lost 6 bases, leaving 8 bases of the junction unmatched. The CDR3 length is 15 residues. Looked up from germline, CDR1 is MNHNY and CDR2 is SVGAGI (reference sequence). The CDR3 nucleotides are TGTGCCAGCAGCACGGGACAGGACCAGACCGGGGAGCTGTTTTTT. This translates into CASSTGQDQTGELFF.

The chain carries TRBV19 and TRBJ1-6; D perhaps matches TRBD1 (6 bases). Germline CDR1 and CDR2: LNHDA and SQIVND (reference sequence). The CDR3 is 14 amino acids. Trimming removed 7 bases from V and 6 bases from J, with 13 bases in between. The CDR3 protein is CASTGGALNSPLHF. CDR3 nucleotides: TGTGCCAGTACTGGGGGGGCCCTTAATTCACCCCTCCACTTT.

The chain uses TRBV5-1 and TRBJ1-6; D gene unclear. The germline gives CDR1 SGHRS, CDR2 YFSETQ. V was shortened by 0 bases and J by 7 bases, with 11 bases between the two germline ends. The CDR3 is made up of 15 amino acids. The CDR3 protein is CASSLDNRGNSPLHF. The CDR3 bases are TGCGCCAGCAGCTTGGACAACAGAGGGAATTCACCCCTCCACTTT.

The genes are TRBV27 and TRBJ1-3; perhaps TRBD1 as D (6 bases). The V and J ends lost 3 bases and 1 base respectively, with 10 bases between them. The CDR3 has 15 residues. Germline V gene data show CDR1 as MNHEY and CDR2 as SMNVEV (reference sequence). The CDR3 protein is CASSFAGASGNTIYF. DNA of the CDR3: TGTGCCAGCAGTTTCGCGGGGGCTTCTGGAAACACCATATATTTT.

This sequence joins TRBV18 and TRBJ2-1; 7 bases map to TRBD2. Germline V gene sequence: CDR1 KGHSH, CDR2 LQKENI. CDR3 size: 17 residues. Trimming at V came to 1 base and at J to 2 bases, leaving 8 bases not matched to a gene. DNA of the CDR3: TGTGCCAGCTCACCACGATACTCTAGCGGTGCCTACAATGAGCAGTTCTTC. The encoded protein is CASSPRYSSGAYNEQFF.

The chain uses TRBV3-1 (or the pseudogene TRBV3-2) and TRBJ1-2; no clear D gene. This CDR3 comprises 12 residues. Germline V gene data show CDR1 as LGHDT and CDR2 as YNNKEL (reference sequence). V was cut by 4 bases and J by 7 bases, with 10 bases left in between. The CDR3 DNA sequence: TGTGCCAGCAGCCCGGGAGAGGGTGGCTACACCTTC. As protein: CASSPGEGGYTF.

The chain joins TRBV9 to TRBJ2-3, with 9 bases lining up with TRBD2. CDR1 is SGDLS and CDR2 is YYNGEE in the germline V gene. J lost 3 bases, V lost 6 bases, and 5 bases had no gene match. CDR3 length equals 14 residues. CDR3 amino acids: CASKAGGHTDTQYF. The CDR3 DNA reads TGTGCCAGCAAGGCGGGGGGGCATACAGATACGCAGTATTTT.

The genes are TRBV2 and TRBJ1-6; no definite D call. The length of the CDR3 is 14 residues. The germline V and J ends were trimmed by 6 bases and 10 bases, with 16 bases remaining between them. Germline values: CDR1 SNHLY, CDR2 FYNNEI. Written as DNA, the CDR3 is TGTGCCAGCAGAGTCGCGGCTAATGGATCACCCCTCCACTTT. Protein sequence: CASRVAANGSPLHF.

The chain joins TRBV5-1 to TRBJ1-2; a weak D match, TRBD1 (6 bases). With 1 base removed from V and 0 bases from J, the gap between germline ends came to 10 bases. CDR3 length: 15 residues. The germline V gene has CDR1 SGHRS and CDR2 YFSETQ. CDR3 amino acids: CASSLPEGANYGYTF. For the CDR3, the DNA is TGCGCCAGCAGCTTGCCTGAGGGGGCTAACTATGGCTACACCTTC.

The chain joins TRBV2 to TRBJ1-5; D unclear. Germline V gene lookup returns CDR1 SNHLY and CDR2 FYNNEI. The CDR3 spans 13 residues. Deletions cut 5 bases from V and 2 bases from J, with 7 bases between. CDR3 DNA sequence: TGTGCCAGCAGTTGGCGGGGCAATCAGCCCCAGCATTTT. It encodes CASSWRGNQPQHF.

J is TRBJ1-2 and V is TRBV19, with a possible D match to TRBD1 (5 bases). The V gene's germline CDR1 is LNHDA and CDR2 SQIVND (reference sequence). This CDR3 has 16 residues. V lost 5 bases and J 3 bases, leaving 19 bases between the germline ends. The DNA of the CDR3 is TGTGCCAGTAGTCCACTATCCCGCAGGGCGGACTATGGCTACACCTTC. Residues: CASSPLSRRADYGYTF.

The chain recombines TRBV10-1 with TRBJ2-5; the D gene is possibly TRBD1 (6 bases). Germline-derived CDR1 and CDR2 are WNHNN and SYGVQD (reference sequence). The CDR3 is made up of 15 amino acids. V was shortened by 0 bases and J by 3 bases, with 11 bases between the two germline ends. The CDR3 DNA reads as TGCGCCAGCAGTGAGTCGGCGGCAGGGGAAGAGACCCAGTACTTC. Translated: CASSESAAGEETQYF.

The chain links TRBV5-4 to TRBJ2-3; D unclear. Looked up from germline, CDR1 is SGHNT and CDR2 is YYREEE (reference sequence). Trimming left V 1 base short and J 1 base short, with 7 bases between. The CDR3 consists of 14 residues. CDR3 sequence: CASSLNSRTDTQYF. CDR3 sequence (DNA): TGTGCCAGCAGCTTGAACAGCCGCACAGATACGCAGTATTTT.

V usage is TRBV13 and J usage is TRBJ2-3; D ambiguous. This CDR3 has 14 residues. V was trimmed by 0 bases and J by 2 bases, leaving 6 bases between them. Germline-derived CDR1 and CDR2 are PRHDT and FYEKMQ (reference sequence). The CDR3 bases are TGTGCCAGCAGCTTAGGGGGCTACACAGATACGCAGTATTTT. Translated: CASSLGGYTDTQYF.

The CDR3 protein is CASSQREGVDEQFF. The CDR3 coding sequence is TGTGCCAGCAGCCAACGGGAGGGAGTTGATGAGCAGTTCTTC. V is TRBV6-6 and J is TRBJ2-1, with 8 bases lining up with TRBD2. Germline CDR1 is MNHNY and CDR2 is SVGAGI (reference sequence). The CDR3 has 14 residues. Trimming took 6 bases from V and 8 from J; bases not matched to a gene: 9.

The chain recombines TRBV9 with TRBJ2-2, with D tentatively TRBD2 (5 bases). V lost 2 bases to trimming and J lost 3 bases, with 8 bases between them. CDR3 length equals 14 residues. Per the germline V gene, CDR1 is SGDLS and CDR2 is YYNGEE. The chain's CDR3 is CASSVHGDTGELFF. CDR3 bases: TGTGCCAGCAGCGTGCACGGGGACACCGGGGAGCTGTTTTTT. The full variable domain, rest sourced from reference TRBV9 and TRBJ2-2, is DSGVTQTPKHLITATGQRVTLRCSPRSGDLSVYWYQQSLDQGLQFLIQYYNGEERAKGNILERFSAQQFPDLHSELNLSSLELGDSALYFCASSVHGDTGELFFGEGSRLTVL.

The chain recombines TRBV18 with TRBJ2-3; 7 bases align to TRBD1. The V gene end was trimmed by 6 bases and the J gene end by 1 base; junction bases not matched to a gene: 7. Germline loops: CDR1 KGHSH, CDR2 LQKENI. The CDR3 runs 15 residues. This chain's CDR3 is CASSPKGGGTDTQYF. CDR3 coding DNA: TGTGCCAGCTCTCCCAAAGGGGGCGGCACAGATACGCAGTATTTT.